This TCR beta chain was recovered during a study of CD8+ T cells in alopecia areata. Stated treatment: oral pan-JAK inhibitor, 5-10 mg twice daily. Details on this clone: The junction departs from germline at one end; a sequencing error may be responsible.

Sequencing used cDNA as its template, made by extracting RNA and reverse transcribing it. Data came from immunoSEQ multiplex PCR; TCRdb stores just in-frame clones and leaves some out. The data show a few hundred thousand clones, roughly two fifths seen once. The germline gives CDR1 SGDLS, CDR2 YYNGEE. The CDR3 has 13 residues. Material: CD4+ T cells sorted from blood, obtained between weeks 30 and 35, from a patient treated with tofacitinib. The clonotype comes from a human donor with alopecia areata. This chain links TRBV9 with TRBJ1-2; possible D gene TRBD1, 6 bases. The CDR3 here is CASSPIEGGLPSF. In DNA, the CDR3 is TGTGCCAGCAGCCCGATCGAGGGGGGACTGCCGTCCTTC.